The TCR beta chain under discussion was sequenced for a study of control samples from healthy donors and cancer patients. Produced via immunoSEQ multiplex PCR; TCRdb's table is partial and in-frame only. The sample contains roughly 88,000 clones, 91% of which appear only once. Germline trimming cut 6 bases from V and 1 base from J; bases unmatched to any gene: 14. The CDR3 has 17 amino acids. CDR1 and CDR2 from the germline V gene are LNHDA and SQIVND (reference sequence). This chain uses TRBV19 with TRBJ1-1; 7 bases match TRBD1. This clonotype was sampled from a woman in her twenties or thirties in good health. The sample consisted of blood. As DNA, the CDR3 is TGTGCCAGTAGGAATGAAAGGAGACAGGGAAGGAACACTGAAGCTTTCTTT. Translation gives CASRNERRQGRNTEAFF.